These 3 T cell receptor beta chains came from one sample sequenced in a study of shared clonotypes between healthy human individuals. Here immunoSEQ multiplex PCR was the method, and the copy in TCRdb shows in-frame clones only, minus some. The sample lists some 2.1 million clones; roughly 95% were seen once. Naive CD8 cells, CD45RO-negative and positively selected for CCR7, excluded terminally differentiated effector memory CD45RA+ cells. Sequences were obtained from naive CD8+ T cells sorted from blood. The receptors were sampled from a man between 18 and 29 years old in good health.

J is TRBJ2-3 and V is TRBV19; 13 bases agree with TRBD2. Germline assignment: CDR1 LNHDA and CDR2 SQIVND (reference sequence). The CDR3 is made up of 16 amino acids. Losses at the gene ends were 4 bases for V and 2 bases for J; bases not matched to a gene: 3. CDR3 sequence: CASSTGLAGVTDTQYF. CDR3 coding DNA: TGTGCCAGTAGTACCGGACTAGCGGGGGTCACAGATACGCAGTATTTT.

The gene calls are TRBV7-3 and TRBJ1-5; D is possibly TRBD1 (6 bases). Deletions cut 11 bases from V and 7 bases from J, with 18 bases between. This CDR3 has 13 residues. In germline, CDR1 is SGHTA, CDR2 FQGTGA. The CDR3 bases are TGTGCCCGCGACAGGCGGCACAAACAGCCCCAGCATTTT. Translating gives CARDRRHKQPQHF.

This clone has only one observation. This rearrangement joins TRBV15 to TRBJ1-5; D gene uncertain. Germline CDR1 LNHNV, CDR2 YYDKDF (reference sequence). This CDR3 is 15 amino acids long. V shed 10 bases and J shed 4 bases, with 20 bases lying between them. The CDR3 is CAISPVGSLNQPQHF. As DNA, the CDR3 is TGTGCCATCTCCCCGGTGGGCAGCCTAAATCAGCCCCAGCATTTT.